Listed below are T cell receptor beta chains from one sample, sequenced in a study of T cell responses to AZD1222 COVID-19 vaccine. TCRdb's copy holds only in-frame clones and misses some; the assay was immunoSEQ multiplex PCR. In the table there are about 42,000 clones, approximately 80% of which are singletons. The sample in question was peripheral blood, obtained 28 days after the second AZD1222 dose. All receptors derive from an adult who received the AZD1222 COVID-19 vaccine. Each CDR3 is given with its conserved first and last residue. Fields, in order: J gene, D gene, V gene, clone size, CDR3 protein, CDR3 DNA. D genes are given only for firm matches. Clone size is given for some rows only: seen once, a few or many times, or a class if the clone is expanded.

>TRBJ1-1|-|TRBV3-1/TRBV3-2|-
CASSQNRLNTEAFF
TGTGCCAGCAGCCAAAACCGTTTGAACACTGAAGCTTTCTTT
>TRBJ1-2|-|TRBV19|-
CASSINSNYGYTF
TGTGCCAGTAGTATTAATTCTAACTATGGCTACACCTTC
>TRBJ1-2|TRBD1|TRBV29-1|-
CSVESGTGHGYTF
TGCAGCGTTGAGTCCGGGACAGGACATGGCTACACCTTC
>TRBJ1-1|TRBD1|TRBV28|-
CAARKTGGRGTEAFF
TGTGCCGCTAGAAAGACAGGGGGCCGGGGCACTGAAGCTTTCTTT
>TRBJ1-1|TRBD1|TRBV27|-
CASSSQGVGTEAFF
TGTGCCAGCAGTTCTCAGGGGGTGGGCACTGAAGCTTTCTTT
>TRBJ1-1|TRBD1|TRBV12-3/TRBV12-4|-
CASSFIQGAAFF
TGTGCCAGCAGTTTCATACAGGGGGCGGCTTTCTTT
>TRBJ2-1|-|TRBV19|-
CASTGRYNEQFF
TGTGCCAGTACCGGGAGATACAATGAGCAGTTCTTC
>TRBJ1-1|TRBD1|TRBV5-4|-
CASSLGDRAEAFF
TGTGCCAGCAGCTTGGGGGACAGGGCTGAAGCTTTCTTT
>TRBJ2-7|TRBD1|TRBV2|-
CASSEDRYSEQYF
TGTGCCAGCAGTGAGGACAGGTACTCCGAGCAGTACTTC
>TRBJ2-2|-|TRBV6-4|-
CASSASQLNTGELFF
TGTGCCAGCAGTGCCTCGCAACTGAACACCGGGGAGCTGTTTTTT
>TRBJ2-2|TRBD1|TRBV7-2|-
CASSFGQGARAGELFF
TGTGCCAGCAGCTTTGGACAGGGGGCTAGGGCCGGGGAGCTGTTTTTT
>TRBJ1-2|-|TRBV3-1/TRBV3-2|-
CASSQDLQGSGYTF
TGTGCCAGCAGCCAAGATTTACAGGGTAGTGGCTACACCTTC
>TRBJ2-2|-|TRBV10-3|-
CAIGQSANTGELFF
TGTGCCATCGGACAGTCCGCGAACACCGGGGAGCTGTTTTTT
>TRBJ1-1|-|TRBV20-1|-
CSAITNTEAFF
TGCAGTGCTATAACGAACACTGAAGCTTTCTTT
>TRBJ2-1|TRBD2|TRBV11-2|-
CASSLRLAGIYNEQFF
TGTGCCAGCAGCTTAAGACTAGCGGGGATCTACAATGAGCAGTTCTTC
>TRBJ1-2|-|TRBV28|-
CASSSEQGFYGYTF
TGTGCCAGCAGTTCAGAACAGGGTTTCTATGGCTACACCTTC
>TRBJ1-5|-|TRBV19|-
CASSPIGNQPQHF
TGTGCCAGTAGTCCCATCGGCAATCAGCCCCAGCATTTT
>TRBJ2-7|-|TRBV15|-
CATSRVNRESYEQYF
TGTGCCACCAGCAGAGTGAATAGGGAGAGTTACGAGCAGTACTTC
>TRBJ2-1|TRBD1|TRBV11-2|once
CASSFGLWDRSNNEQFF
TGTGCCAGCAGCTTTGGATTATGGGACAGATCTAACAATGAGCAGTTCTTC
>TRBJ1-1|TRBD1|TRBV30|-
CAFTRGRGGNTEAFF
TGTGCCTTTACCAGGGGGCGCGGGGGGAACACTGAAGCTTTCTTT
>TRBJ2-7|-|TRBV7-2|-
CATSGRGPAYEQYF
TGTGCCACGAGTGGTCGGGGCCCCGCCTACGAGCAGTACTTC
>TRBJ1-6|TRBD1|TRBV5-1|-
CASSLGDRVSSPLHF
TGCGCCAGCAGCTTAGGGGACAGGGTTAGTTCACCCCTCCACTTT
>TRBJ2-5|TRBD2|TRBV3-1/TRBV3-2|-
CASSQGLAWGGGGTQYF
TGTGCCAGCAGCCAGGGTCTAGCTTGGGGGGGTGGCGGGACCCAGTACTTC
>TRBJ1-2|-|TRBV30|-
CACIRGVGYTF
TGTGCCTGCATCAGGGGTGTCGGCTACACCTTC
>TRBJ2-7|TRBD1|TRBV27|few
CASSSLQGDEQYF
TGTGCCAGCAGTTCATTACAGGGGGACGAGCAGTACTTC
>TRBJ1-1|-|TRBV11-3|few
CASSLEAWTEAFF
TGTGCCAGCAGCTTAGAGGCTTGGACTGAAGCTTTCTTT
>TRBJ1-2|-|TRBV7-9|-
CASSAPGRWEGYTF
TGTGCCAGCAGCGCCCCTGGCAGATGGGAAGGCTACACCTTC
>TRBJ2-1|-|TRBV4-1|-
CASSPYSSSYNEQFF
TGCGCCAGCAGCCCTTATTCGAGCTCCTACAATGAGCAGTTCTTC
>TRBJ1-5|-|TRBV6-2/TRBV6-3|-
CASSFTGGGRQPQHF
TGTGCCAGCAGTTTTACGGGAGGGGGGCGACAGCCCCAGCATTTT
>TRBJ2-7|TRBD1|TRBV27|-
CASSRPQLSRQGRPYEQYF
TGTGCCAGCAGCCGACCCCAACTTTCTAGACAGGGGCGTCCCTACGAGCAGTACTTC
>TRBJ2-1|-|TRBV6-5|-
CAARGPSAYNEQFF
TGTGCCGCCAGGGGACCTAGCGCCTACAATGAGCAGTTCTTC
>TRBJ2-4|-|TRBV13|-
CASSLRRANIQYF
TGTGCCAGCAGCTTAAGGAGAGCAAACATTCAGTACTTC
>TRBJ2-7|-|TRBV19|once
CASKPDRSSLYEQYF
TGTGCCAGTAAGCCGGACCGCTCCTCACTATACGAGCAGTACTTC
>TRBJ1-1|-|TRBV2|-
CASVDGEAFF
TGTGCCAGCGTGGACGGCGAAGCTTTCTTT
>TRBJ1-2|-|TRBV13|-
CASSSTLPGGYTF
TGTGCCAGCAGCTCGACACTCCCCGGGGGCTACACCTTC
>TRBJ1-6|-|TRBV6-1|-
CASSEANFGTLHF
TGTGCCAGCAGTGAAGCGAACTTTGGGACCCTCCACTTT
>TRBJ2-6|TRBD1|TRBV6-1|once
CASSEATGAAGANVLTF
TGTGCCAGCAGTGAAGCGACAGGGGCGGCTGGGGCCAACGTCCTGACTTTC
>TRBJ1-5|-|TRBV19|few
CASSMNINQPQHF
TGTGCCAGTAGTATGAACATCAATCAGCCCCAGCATTTT
>TRBJ2-1|-|TRBV7-3|-
CASSLGPGGGDNEQFF
TGTGCCAGCAGCTTAGGACCGGGGGGCGGCGACAATGAGCAGTTCTTC
>TRBJ2-5|-|TRBV7-8|-
CASSRKGQETQYF
TGTGCCAGCAGCCGAAAGGGGCAAGAGACCCAGTACTTC
>TRBJ1-2|-|TRBV7-2|-
CASSLVSAYGYTF
TGTGCCAGCAGCTTAGTGTCGGCCTATGGCTACACCTTC
>TRBJ1-3|-|TRBV6-5|-
CASRPDRSGNTIYF
TGTGCCAGCAGACCGGACAGATCTGGAAACACCATATATTTT
>TRBJ1-2|-|TRBV2|-
CASRAGGGYTF
TGTGCCAGCAGAGCAGGAGGTGGCTACACCTTC
>TRBJ2-3|-|TRBV29-1|-
CSARGVSSDTQYF
TGCAGCGCCCGTGGTGTGAGTTCAGATACGCAGTATTTT
>TRBJ1-4|-|TRBV7-2|-
CASRGGQVGKLFF
TGTGCCAGCAGGGGTGGGCAAGTGGGAAAACTGTTTTTT
>TRBJ2-7|TRBD1|TRBV9|once
CASSVEAGGAYEQYF
TGTGCCAGCAGCGTAGAGGCAGGGGGCGCTTACGAGCAGTACTTC
>TRBJ2-5|-|TRBV15|-
CATSRGRTETQYF
TGTGCCACCAGCCGGGGCCGGACAGAGACCCAGTACTTC
>TRBJ1-4|-|TRBV7-6|once
CASSPAGATNEKLFF
TGTGCCAGCAGCCCCGCAGGGGCAACTAATGAAAAACTGTTTTTT
>TRBJ2-2|-|TRBV18|-
CASSPGINTGELFF
TGTGCCAGCTCACCAGGAATTAACACCGGGGAGCTGTTTTTT
>TRBJ2-5|-|TRBV7-9|-
CASSFGLGTQYF
TGTGCCAGCAGCTTTGGGTTAGGGACCCAGTACTTC
>TRBJ1-2|-|TRBV9|-
CASSFNTGTDINYGYTF
TGTGCCAGCAGCTTTAACACCGGGACCGATATTAACTATGGCTACACCTTC
>TRBJ1-1|-|TRBV7-8|-
CASSSSDLNTEAFF
TGTGCCAGCAGCTCCTCCGATCTGAACACTGAAGCTTTCTTT
>TRBJ2-1|-|TRBV21-1|-
CASRAAIATSDNEQFF
TGTGCCAGCAGGGCAGCCATAGCTACTTCCGACAATGAGCAGTTCTTC
>TRBJ1-4|-|TRBV14|-
CASSQTAARDEKLFF
TGTGCCAGCAGCCAAACTGCGGCGAGGGATGAAAAACTGTTTTTT